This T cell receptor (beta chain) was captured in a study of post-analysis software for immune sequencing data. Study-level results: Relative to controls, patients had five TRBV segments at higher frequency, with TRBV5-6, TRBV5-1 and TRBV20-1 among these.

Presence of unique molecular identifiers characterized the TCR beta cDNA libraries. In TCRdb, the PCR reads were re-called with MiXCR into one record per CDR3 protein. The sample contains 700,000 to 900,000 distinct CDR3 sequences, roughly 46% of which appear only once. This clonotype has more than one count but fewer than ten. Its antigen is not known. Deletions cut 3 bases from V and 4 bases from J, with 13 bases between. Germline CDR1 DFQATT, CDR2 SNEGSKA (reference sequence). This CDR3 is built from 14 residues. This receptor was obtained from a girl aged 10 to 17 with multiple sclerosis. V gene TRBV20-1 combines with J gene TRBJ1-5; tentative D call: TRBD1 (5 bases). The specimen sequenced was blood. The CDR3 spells CSARLSGENQPQHF. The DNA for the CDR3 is TGCAGTGCTAGGTTATCGGGGGAAAATCAGCCCCAGCATTTT.